This note documents a single T cell receptor (beta chain) sequence. This entry belongs to a study of T-cell reconstitution after alpha-beta-depleted transplantation in children. Unique molecular identifiers featured in how the TCRbeta library was prepared. TCRdb redid the calling of the PCR reads with MiXCR, one entry per CDR3 protein. The repertoire holds over 550,000 distinct CDR3 sequences, about 10% seen once, with about 4% in the top ten. The source is a human donor who donated a stem cell graft to a child with acute myeloid leukemia. Here the sequenced sample was PBMCs from the stem cell graft donor, taken from the stem cell graft.

The CDR3 region has the DNA TGTGCCAGCAGCGAATCAAGATATGGCTACACCTTC. It codes for CASSESRYGYTF. The gene calls are TRBV7-2 and TRBJ1-2, with D hard to call. Trimming left V 5 bases short and J 5 bases short, with 9 bases between. The germline CDR1 and CDR2 sequences are SGHTA and FQGNSA. The CDR3 is 12 residues long.